A selection of T cell receptor beta chains follows, all from one sample in a study of blood T cell repertoires in COVID-19. The protocol was immunoSEQ multiplex PCR, while the TCRdb copy is restricted to in-frame clones and leaves out a portion. The sample includes 200,000 to 300,000 clones, about 85% of them seen just once. Sequenced sample: peripheral blood. Receptors were obtained from a man aged 25 to 40 who had recovered from COVID-19. Each CDR3 is given with its conserved first and last residue. The order of the fields is CDR3 DNA, CDR3 protein, V gene, D gene, J gene, CDR3 length, clone size. The D gene is left open where the match is weak. Size is stated for part of the rows, as once, few or many counts, or as a class when the clone is expanded.

cdr3_nt: TGCGCCAGCAGTGAGCAAGGGGCGGGAAACACCATATATTTT
cdr3_aa: CASSEQGAGNTIYF
v_call: TRBV10-2
d_call: .
j_call: TRBJ1-3
cdr3_length: 14
clone_size: .

cdr3_nt: TGTGCCAGCTCCGGGACAAACTATGGCTACACCTTC
cdr3_aa: CASSGTNYGYTF
v_call: TRBV9
d_call: .
j_call: TRBJ1-2
cdr3_length: 12
clone_size: .

cdr3_nt: TGTGCCAGCAGGACGCCAGGTGGAAGGCTGGGAAAACTGTTTTTT
cdr3_aa: CASRTPGGRLGKLFF
v_call: TRBV25-1
d_call: .
j_call: TRBJ1-4
cdr3_length: 15
clone_size: once

cdr3_nt: TGTGCCACCAGCAGAGATCAGGGGCTTCATAACGAGCAGTACTTC
cdr3_aa: CATSRDQGLHNEQYF
v_call: TRBV15
d_call: .
j_call: TRBJ2-7
cdr3_length: 15
clone_size: .

cdr3_nt: TGTGCCAGCTCACCACTCTATGAGAACACCGGGGAGCTGTTTTTT
cdr3_aa: CASSPLYENTGELFF
v_call: TRBV18
d_call: .
j_call: TRBJ2-2
cdr3_length: 15
clone_size: .

cdr3_nt: TGTGCCAGTAGTTCCCCGGGACACGATATGGCAGTTGGCTACACCTTC
cdr3_aa: CASSSPGHDMAVGYTF
v_call: TRBV19
d_call: .
j_call: TRBJ1-2
cdr3_length: 16
clone_size: .

cdr3_nt: TGCGCCAGCAGTCAAGATACAGGGTATAATGAAAAACTGTTTTTT
cdr3_aa: CASSQDTGYNEKLFF
v_call: TRBV5-1
d_call: .
j_call: TRBJ1-4
cdr3_length: 15
clone_size: once

cdr3_nt: TGTGCCAGTAGTATAGAGGGGGGGCCCTACAATGAGCAGTTCTTC
cdr3_aa: CASSIEGGPYNEQFF
v_call: TRBV19
d_call: .
j_call: TRBJ2-1
cdr3_length: 15
clone_size: few

cdr3_nt: TGCGCCAGCAGCTTACGGGGGGGCGATGAGCAGTTCTTC
cdr3_aa: CASSLRGGDEQFF
v_call: TRBV5-1
d_call: TRBD2
j_call: TRBJ2-1
cdr3_length: 13
clone_size: .

cdr3_nt: TGTGCCAGCAACCCAACTAAACAGGGATTTCGGAACATTCAGTACTTC
cdr3_aa: CASNPTKQGFRNIQYF
v_call: TRBV28
d_call: .
j_call: TRBJ2-4
cdr3_length: 16
clone_size: .

cdr3_nt: TGTGCCAGCAGTCAGATTAGCGGGCCAAACACCGGGGAGCTGTTTTTT
cdr3_aa: CASSQISGPNTGELFF
v_call: TRBV5-5
d_call: TRBD2
j_call: TRBJ2-2
cdr3_length: 16
clone_size: .

cdr3_nt: TGTGCCAGCAGCATGCGGCGAGGCCAGCCCCAGCATTTT
cdr3_aa: CASSMRRGQPQHF
v_call: TRBV6-5
d_call: .
j_call: TRBJ1-5
cdr3_length: 13
clone_size: once

cdr3_nt: TGTGCCAGCAGCTTGGTCGGTGCTTTTGACACTGAAGCTTTCTTT
cdr3_aa: CASSLVGAFDTEAFF
v_call: TRBV5-6
d_call: .
j_call: TRBJ1-1
cdr3_length: 15
clone_size: .

cdr3_nt: TGCGCCAGCAGCCAGAGCACCGCAGGCTCTGGGGCCAACGTCCTGACTTTC
cdr3_aa: CASSQSTAGSGANVLTF
v_call: TRBV5-1
d_call: .
j_call: TRBJ2-6
cdr3_length: 17
clone_size: .

cdr3_nt: TGTGCCAGCTCACAGGGACAGGCCACGGATCAGCCCCAGCATTTT
cdr3_aa: CASSQGQATDQPQHF
v_call: TRBV18
d_call: TRBD1
j_call: TRBJ1-5
cdr3_length: 15
clone_size: .

cdr3_nt: TGTGCCAGCAGTTCACCGGACATAGCCTACGAGCAGTACTTC
cdr3_aa: CASSSPDIAYEQYF
v_call: TRBV27
d_call: .
j_call: TRBJ2-7
cdr3_length: 14
clone_size: .

cdr3_nt: TGTGCCAGCAGTTATCACATGACTAGCGGGGGCGAGACCCAGTACTTC
cdr3_aa: CASSYHMTSGGETQYF
v_call: TRBV28
d_call: TRBD2
j_call: TRBJ2-5
cdr3_length: 16
clone_size: .

cdr3_nt: TGTGCCAGCAGCCGACGGGACAGGGGAAATGAAAAACTGTTTTTT
cdr3_aa: CASSRRDRGNEKLFF
v_call: TRBV6-5
d_call: TRBD1
j_call: TRBJ1-4
cdr3_length: 15
clone_size: .

cdr3_nt: TGCGCCAGCAGTCCCCAGGGGACAGCCTATAATTCACCCCTCCACTTT
cdr3_aa: CASSPQGTAYNSPLHF
v_call: TRBV23-1
d_call: TRBD1
j_call: TRBJ1-6
cdr3_length: 16
clone_size: many

cdr3_nt: TGCGCCAGCAGCCCCAGGGCTATCTCTGGAAACACCATATATTTT
cdr3_aa: CASSPRAISGNTIYF
v_call: TRBV4-1
d_call: .
j_call: TRBJ1-3
cdr3_length: 15
clone_size: .

cdr3_nt: TGTGCCAGCAGCCCATGGGGGGGAGAGACCCAGTACTTC
cdr3_aa: CASSPWGGETQYF
v_call: TRBV7-6
d_call: TRBD2
j_call: TRBJ2-5
cdr3_length: 13
clone_size: once

cdr3_nt: TGTGCCAGCAGTTACTCCGGGTATGACACAGATACGCAGTATTTT
cdr3_aa: CASSYSGYDTDTQYF
v_call: TRBV6-5
d_call: .
j_call: TRBJ2-3
cdr3_length: 15
clone_size: once

cdr3_nt: TGTGCCACCAGTGCCCAACCAACCCCCCAGAGCACAGATACGCAGTATTTT
cdr3_aa: CATSAQPTPQSTDTQYF
v_call: TRBV24-1
d_call: .
j_call: TRBJ2-3
cdr3_length: 17
clone_size: .

cdr3_nt: TGCAGCGCCCGACAGGCCGGCACTGAAGCTTTCTTT
cdr3_aa: CSARQAGTEAFF
v_call: TRBV29-1
d_call: .
j_call: TRBJ1-1
cdr3_length: 12
clone_size: .

cdr3_nt: TGTGCCAGCCGGACGGACAGCATGAACACTGAAGCTTTCTTT
cdr3_aa: CASRTDSMNTEAFF
v_call: TRBV7-3
d_call: .
j_call: TRBJ1-1
cdr3_length: 14
clone_size: .

cdr3_nt: TGTGCCAGCAGTGACGCCAGGGGGCGCAGAGATACGCAGTATTTT
cdr3_aa: CASSDARGRRDTQYF
v_call: TRBV6-6
d_call: TRBD1
j_call: TRBJ2-3
cdr3_length: 15
clone_size: .

cdr3_nt: TGTGCCAGCACTTCCAGGGAATCTGGAAACACCATATATTTT
cdr3_aa: CASTSRESGNTIYF
v_call: TRBV6-6
d_call: .
j_call: TRBJ1-3
cdr3_length: 14
clone_size: .

cdr3_nt: TGTGCCAGCAGCCCCGAGGGGGACATGGGGTGGGGTGAGCAGTTCTTC
cdr3_aa: CASSPEGDMGWGEQFF
v_call: TRBV5-4
d_call: .
j_call: TRBJ2-1
cdr3_length: 16
clone_size: .

cdr3_nt: TGCGCCAGCAGCCATACTGACAGGGTAGACGAGCAGTACTTC
cdr3_aa: CASSHTDRVDEQYF
v_call: TRBV5-1
d_call: TRBD1
j_call: TRBJ2-7
cdr3_length: 14
clone_size: .

cdr3_nt: TGTGCCAGCACAAGGGGGCAATTCGGCGGGGAGCTGTTTTTT
cdr3_aa: CASTRGQFGGELFF
v_call: TRBV6-5
d_call: TRBD1
j_call: TRBJ2-2
cdr3_length: 14
clone_size: .

cdr3_nt: TGTGCCAGCAGCCCTCCGTCCTACAATGAGCAGTTCTTC
cdr3_aa: CASSPPSYNEQFF
v_call: TRBV3-1/TRBV3-2
d_call: .
j_call: TRBJ2-1
cdr3_length: 13
clone_size: once

cdr3_nt: TGTGCCAGTAGTGTTGCGGGGGGCGTGGAGACCCAGTACTTC
cdr3_aa: CASSVAGGVETQYF
v_call: TRBV19
d_call: TRBD2
j_call: TRBJ2-5
cdr3_length: 14
clone_size: .

cdr3_nt: TGTGCCAGCAGCGTAGGGACTAGCGGCACAGATACGCAGTATTTT
cdr3_aa: CASSVGTSGTDTQYF
v_call: TRBV9
d_call: TRBD2
j_call: TRBJ2-3
cdr3_length: 15
clone_size: .

cdr3_nt: TGCAGCGTCGGGACTGGGGGATACAATGAGCAGTTCTTC
cdr3_aa: CSVGTGGYNEQFF
v_call: TRBV29-1
d_call: .
j_call: TRBJ2-1
cdr3_length: 13
clone_size: once

cdr3_nt: TGCAGCGGTGGGGAGGAGACCCAGTACTTC
cdr3_aa: CSGGEETQYF
v_call: TRBV29-1
d_call: .
j_call: TRBJ2-5
cdr3_length: 10
clone_size: once